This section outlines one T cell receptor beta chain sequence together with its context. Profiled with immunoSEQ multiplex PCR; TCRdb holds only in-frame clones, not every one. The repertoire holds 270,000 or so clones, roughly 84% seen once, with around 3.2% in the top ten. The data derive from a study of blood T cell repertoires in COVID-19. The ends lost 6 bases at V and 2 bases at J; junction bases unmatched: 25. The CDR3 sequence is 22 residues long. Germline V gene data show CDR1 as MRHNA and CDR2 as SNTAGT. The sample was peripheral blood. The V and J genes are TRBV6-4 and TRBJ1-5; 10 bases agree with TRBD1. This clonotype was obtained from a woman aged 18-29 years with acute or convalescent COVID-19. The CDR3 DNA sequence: TGTGCCAGCAGGGACGAAAGGGTACAATGGACAGGGGGGGCTTTAGGCAATCAGCCCCAGCATTTT. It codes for CASRDERVQWTGGALGNQPQHF.